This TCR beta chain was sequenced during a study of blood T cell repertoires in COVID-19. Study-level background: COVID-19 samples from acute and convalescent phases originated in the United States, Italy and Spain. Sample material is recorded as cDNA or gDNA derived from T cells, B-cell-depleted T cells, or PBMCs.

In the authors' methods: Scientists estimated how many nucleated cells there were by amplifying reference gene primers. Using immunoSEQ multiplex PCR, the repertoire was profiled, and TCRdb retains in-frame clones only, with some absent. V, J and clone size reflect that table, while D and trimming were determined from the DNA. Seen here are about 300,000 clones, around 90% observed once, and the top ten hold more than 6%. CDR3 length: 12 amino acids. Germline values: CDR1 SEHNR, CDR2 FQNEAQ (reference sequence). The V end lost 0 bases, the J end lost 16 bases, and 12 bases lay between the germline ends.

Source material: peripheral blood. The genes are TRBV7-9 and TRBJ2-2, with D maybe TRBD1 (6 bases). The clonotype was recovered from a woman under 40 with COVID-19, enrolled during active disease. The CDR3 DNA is TGTGCCAGCAGCTTAGCCGGGACACCGCCGTTTTTT. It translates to CASSLAGTPPFF.